This T cell receptor beta chain was sequenced for a study of glioma-infiltrating T cells (dated by TCRdb to 2016 to 2018). About the full investigation: Low-grade gliomas were represented by WHO grade II oligodendrogliomas or astrocytomas, and glioblastomas were represented by WHO grade IV tumors that were sampled at initial rather than recurrent diagnosis. Before surgery, glioma patients were given dexamethasone for six or fewer days. The sequencing target for blood libraries was roughly 4.5- to 11-fold coverage of approximately 1 million peripheral T cells. The study sequenced TCR alpha- and beta-chain repertoires from glioma tissue, from non-neoplastic brain tissue and from matched peripheral blood mononuclear cells. To measure how far tissue and blood T-cell populations diverged, each tissue-infiltrating repertoire was compared against the peripheral blood repertoire of the same patient. Three low-grade glioma patients, several primary glioblastoma patients, and three non-glioma patients who contributed non-neoplastic brain tissue made up the paired cohort.

The sample holds many counts of this clonotype. Its specific antigen is unknown. Per-base qualities were not stored, and no clone one base away is much larger. The investigation overall reported the following: Patients with low tissue-blood divergence were marked by a signature set of shared blood CDR3 motifs, and that set was depleted in highly divergent patients. In non-neoplastic patients, VJ-independent divergence between tissue and blood fell below expectation, whereas in all gliomas, and especially in low-grade gliomas, the divergence rose above expectation. Group comparisons were based on small numbers of patients: three non-neoplastic, three low-grade glioma and seven to nine glioblastoma patients. Very few CDR3 sequences were found to be shared between tissue and blood, and this scarcity was attributed to high CDR3 diversity and limited sampling.

The CDR3 runs 12 amino acids, cysteine and phenylalanine included. Only the CDR3 region is kept as DNA, spanning 36 bases read in frame from base 1. Looking up the germline V gene yields CDR1 MGHDK and CDR2 SYGVNS. V is cut by 4 bases and J by 4 bases, and the space between the germline ends is 4 bases. The iRepertoire nested amplicon-rescue multiplex PCR (arm-PCR) platform was used to amplify TCR alpha and beta CDR3 regions from RNA. The input for one-step reverse transcription and amplification was about 90-450 ng of tissue mRNA or PBMC total RNA. Following bead purification, Illumina adapters were added through a secondary multiplex PCR, and the libraries were then gel-purified between 200 and 400 bp. Demultiplexing relied on internal 6-nucleotide barcodes carried by the libraries. The libraries were sequenced on an Illumina MiSeq using 2x220 or 2x250 nucleotide paired-end reads. The paper's processing steps were these. Paired reads were merged with FLASH 1.2.11 and aligned to the GRCh37 human genome with BWA-MEM before extracting TRA and TRB reads. An IMGT-derived reference of cassette sequences and CDR3 motifs, with pseudogenes included, was used for V and J assignment. Reads were translated in three frames, and productive CDR3s were defined as those with a C...FGXG motif and no stop codons. A clonotype was defined as a unique combination of a V-J cassette pair and a CDR3 amino acid sequence. Filtering of reads was based on Hamming distance, with the threshold set by the sequence error rate of each sample in mapped regions. TCRdb reran the public reads through fastp at Q25 and MiXCR, keeping productive beta chains. When rows share a CDR3 protein, they turn into one entry using the most common DNA and genes. Clone size and V and J calls follow TCRdb, not the original study. The sample yields a few hundred thousand distinct CDR3 sequences; around 38% were counted once. The ten top clones hold approximately 12% of the sample.

Surgical brain or tumor specimens were cryofrozen in liquid nitrogen immediately after resection, and peripheral blood cells were collected concurrently. The sequence was obtained from a human donor with low-grade glioma or glioblastoma, undergoing nonglioma brain surgery, or in good health (not recorded which). This chain is built from TRBV25-1 and TRBJ2-2; the D gene cannot be named for sure. The sequenced material came from glioma tissue, nonneoplastic brain tissue, or PBMCs (not recorded which). Here is the DNA: TGTGCCAGCAGTGCCCTCACCGGGGAGCTGTTTTTT. It translates as CASSALTGELFF.